These T cell receptor beta chains were read from a single sample in a study of lymphopenia after photon versus proton radiotherapy. The assay was immunoSEQ multiplex PCR, and TCRdb's table has in-frame clones only and misses some. This sample has 150,000 to 200,000 clones, with approximately 90% found just once. The sample was peripheral blood, taken from a patient treated with photon-based radiotherapy. These TCRs come from a middle-aged man with gastric cancer. The CDR3 runs from the conserved cysteine through the conserved F or W. Fields, in order: clone size, V gene, J gene, D gene, CDR3 DNA, CDR3 protein. The D gene is left open where the match is weak. Some rows have no size entry. The others give once, few or many, or a class for an expanded clone.

>once|TRBV5-1|TRBJ2-6|TRBD1
TGCGCCAGCAGCTGGGACAGGGTTGGGGCCAACGTCCTGACTTTC
CASSWDRVGANVLTF
>-|TRBV19|TRBJ1-1|TRBD1
TGTGCCAGTAGCACAGGGGGCGCGGCGGTAGCTTTCTTT
CASSTGGAAVAFF
>once|TRBV30|TRBJ2-3|-
TGTGCCTGGAAGGAGGGGGGGACTAGCACAGATACGCAGTATTTT
CAWKEGGTSTDTQYF
>-|TRBV5-4|TRBJ2-3|-
TGTGCCAGCAGCCCCCCTGGGGAGCGGATCACAGATACGCAGTATTTT
CASSPPGERITDTQYF
>once|TRBV6-6|TRBJ2-2|-
TGTGCCAGCAGTCCCCAGGGGCTGGGCGGGGAGCTGTTTTTT
CASSPQGLGGELFF
>-|TRBV2|TRBJ2-2|TRBD1
TGTGCCACCTCGGACCCGGGGACAGACACCGGGGAGCTGTTTTTT
CATSDPGTDTGELFF
>-|TRBV29-1|TRBJ2-3|-
TGCAGCGTCCTCGGGAGAAGAGACACAGATACGCAGTATTTT
CSVLGRRDTDTQYF
>few|TRBV6-5|TRBJ1-2|-
TGTGCCAGCAGTAGCGATTATTCAAACTATGGCTACACCTTC
CASSSDYSNYGYTF
>-|TRBV30|TRBJ1-1|TRBD1
TGTGCCTGGAGTGTACGCGGGACAGGAAACACTGAAGCTTTCTTT
CAWSVRGTGNTEAFF
>-|TRBV6-1|TRBJ2-7|-
TGTGCCAGCAGCAACCGGGATTCCTACGAGCAGTACTTC
CASSNRDSYEQYF
>-|TRBV6-4|TRBJ2-1|TRBD2
TGTGCCAGCAGCCTGACTAGCATCTCCTACAATGAGCAGTTCTTC
CASSLTSISYNEQFF
>-|TRBV5-6|TRBJ2-7|TRBD2
TGTGCCAGCAGCTTGGGACTAGCTTCCTACGAGCAGTACTTC
CASSLGLASYEQYF
>-|TRBV30|TRBJ1-5|-
TGTGCCTGGAGTGTAGGGGGTCACGAGCCCCAGCATTTT
CAWSVGGHEPQHF
>-|TRBV27|TRBJ2-1|TRBD2
TGTGCCAGCAGTTTATCCCGGGGAAGCGGGACCGTAAATGAGCAGTTCTTC
CASSLSRGSGTVNEQFF
>-|TRBV5-5|TRBJ2-2|-
TGTGCCAGCAGCTTGGAGGTCAGGACGGGAACCGGGGAGCTGTTTTTT
CASSLEVRTGTGELFF
>-|TRBV19|TRBJ2-7|TRBD2
TGTGCCAGTACCGCCCGGGGGGGCGCCTCCTACGAGCAGTACTTC
CASTARGGASYEQYF
>-|TRBV25-1|TRBJ2-3|TRBD1
TGTGCCAGTAGGACAGGTGAGGGTACGCAGTATTTT
CASRTGEGTQYF
>-|TRBV11-2|TRBJ2-1|-
TGTGCCAGCAGCTTAGGCCAGACACACAATGAGCAGTTCTTC
CASSLGQTHNEQFF
>few|TRBV2|TRBJ2-7|TRBD2
TGTGCCATGGGACTAGCGGGAGGGCCGGTAGAGGAGCAGTACTTC
CAMGLAGGPVEEQYF
>-|TRBV9|TRBJ2-1|TRBD2
TGTGCCAGCAGCTCCCGACTAGCAGGTATCTACAATGAGCAGTTCTTC
CASSSRLAGIYNEQFF
>-|TRBV6-1|TRBJ1-2|-
TGTGCCAGCAGTGAACGTCCGGTCACCTATGGCTACACCTTC
CASSERPVTYGYTF
>-|TRBV18|TRBJ1-2|-
TGTGCCAGCTCACCAGGAAGGGTCCTCTCTTTCGGCTACACCTTC
CASSPGRVLSFGYTF